This T cell receptor beta chain was documented in a study of T cell repertoires in cytomegalovirus infection (dated by TCRdb to between 2019 and 2020). Study-level background: Recently identified HLA-C-restricted CMV epitopes, whose presentation resists viral immunomodulation, were targeted by peptide stimulations together with well-studied HLA-B-restricted epitopes. Because public TCR beta signatures pointed to carriage of CMV infection together with the matching HLA type, the HLA type of each donor mattered for the analysis.

Summary of the overall study and its limitations: In the ex vivo response, HLA-C-restricted CMV-specific TCR beta clonotypes were dominant, and in two of eight donors the single most frequent clonotype came from this HLA-C-restricted group. Cumulative frequency of public TCR beta family members discriminated carriers of CMV infection plus the relevant HLA type in this cohort and an independent roughly 350-donor cohort.

The sample's treatment or condition, from its label and the paper: in vitro stimulation with specific CMV peptide epitopes to enrich CMV-specific T cells. Taken from cysteine to phenylalanine, the CDR3 has 18 residues. Just the 54-base CDR3 DNA is kept, in frame starting at base 1. V trim: 3 bases; J trim: 0 bases; unmatched bases: 11. The germline V gene sets CDR1 to SGHVS and CDR2 to FQNEAQ. This clonotype has a handful of counts. What antigen it recognizes has not been identified. The input lacks base qualities; no much larger clone sits a single base away. Sequenced on an Illumina HiSeq 1500. TCRdb redid the processing of the public reads, applying fastp at Q25 and MiXCR, and retained in-frame beta chains. Each entry is one CDR3 protein sequence, shown with its most common DNA and genes. The sample records 700,000 to 950,000 distinct CDR3 sequences, 32% of which are singletons. The ten most abundant clones make up approximately 13% of the sample.

Rearrangement joined TRBV7-8 to TRBJ2-5; 9 bases in between match TRBD2. Sample: cultured CD8+ T cells from PBMCs, taken from culture after CMV antigen stimulation. The receptor was isolated from a human donor in good health (CMV status not recorded). Some clones in this sample may be carry-over from other donors' samples. The CDR3 loop reads CASSFLERGAAYQETQYF. In nucleotides, the sequence is TGTGCCAGCAGCTTTTTGGAGCGGGGGGCCGCGTACCAAGAGACCCAGTACTTC.